The clone carrying this T cell receptor beta chain was recorded at least ten times. Its antigen is not identified. The source of the sample is a study of CD8+CD57+ T cells in acquired aplastic anemia. The template used for profiling TCR beta VDJ and CDR3 was genomic DNA. TCRdb redid the calling of the reads with MiXCR, one entry per CDR3 protein. The sample lists some 130,000 distinct CDR3 sequences, 48% occurring once. Study observations and caveats: Researchers report that about 29 CD8+ CDR3 sequences appeared in both patients and controls.

The trim removed 3 bases at V and 8 bases at J, leaving 4 bases unmatched. CDR3 size: 14 residues. CDR1 is LNHNV, CDR2 YYDKDF, per germline (reference sequence). The sample was sorted CD4+, CD8+, or CD8+CD57+ T cells (not recorded which) from PBMCs. This TCR was sampled from a human donor in good health, serving as a control. This rearrangement joins TRBV15 to TRBJ1-4; TRBD1 aligns across 9 bases. The CDR3 coding sequence is TGTGCCACCAGCAGGGGACAGGGACAAGAAAAACTGTTTTTT. Protein product: CATSRGQGQEKLFF.